Each of the 8 T cell receptor beta chains below was sequenced from the same sample in a study of T cell responses to AZD1222 COVID-19 vaccine. Method: immunoSEQ multiplex PCR; TCRdb's copy keeps in-frame clones and lacks some. Of around 140,000 clones detected, roughly 85% appear once; the ten largest clones hold 7.9%. The sequencing used peripheral blood, collected 28 days after the second dose of the MenACWY control vaccine. All receptors come from an adult who received the MenACWY meningococcal vaccine as a control.

The chain joins TRBV7-8 to TRBJ1-2; tentative D call: TRBD1 (5 bases). This CDR3 is built from 12 residues. V was trimmed by 4 bases and J by 5 bases, leaving 8 bases between them. The V gene's germline CDR1 is SGHVS and CDR2 FQNEAQ. CDR3 region: CASSSTGYGYTF. CDR3 DNA sequence: TGTGCCAGCAGCTCCACAGGTTATGGCTACACCTTC.

The chain employs TRBV7-3 and TRBJ2-3; 16 bases are a match to TRBD2. Germline V CDR1 and CDR2: SGHTA, FQGTGA. The CDR3 extends over 18 amino acids. J was trimmed by 4 bases and V by 2 bases; bases with no gene match: 6. CDR3 bases: TGTGCCAGCAGCTTATCCGGGACTAGCGGGAGGGCCCCAGATACGCAGTATTTT. Translating gives CASSLSGTSGRAPDTQYF.

This clone is a singleton in its sample. This rearrangement joins TRBV10-3 to TRBJ1-2, with 7 bases aligning to TRBD1. J lost 7 bases, V lost 6 bases, and 14 bases had no gene match. Germline CDR1 is ENHRY and CDR2 is SYGVKD. The CDR3 covers 15 residues. The CDR3 sequence is CAIRDGADREFGYTF. CDR3 DNA: TGTGCCATCAGGGACGGAGCTGACAGGGAATTTGGCTACACCTTC.

The chain is built from TRBV25-1 and TRBJ2-1, with 9 bases matching TRBD2. This CDR3 is built from 15 residues. The germline gives CDR1 MGHDK, CDR2 SYGVNS. The ends lost 1 base at V and 6 bases at J; junction bases unmatched: 4. CDR3 bases: TGTGCCAGCAGTGAATTAGCGGGAGATTTCAATGAGCAGTTCTTC. This encodes CASSELAGDFNEQFF.

This sequence joins TRBV9 and TRBJ1-1, with 7 bases matching TRBD1. The CDR3 totals 16 residues. The germline CDR1 and CDR2 sequences are SGDLS and YYNGEE. V shed 7 bases, J shed 4 bases, and the junction held 16 bases outside the gene matches. CDR3 in amino acids: CASGGDQGDKGTEAFF. Here the CDR3 DNA reads TGTGCCAGCGGTGGGGACCAGGGGGATAAAGGCACTGAAGCTTTCTTT.

The chain is built from TRBV6-1 and TRBJ2-3, with 11 nucleotides matching TRBD2. Germline loops: CDR1 MNHNS, CDR2 SASEGT. The CDR3 spans 17 residues. V gave up 0 bases and J gave up 0 bases; unmatched junction bases: 2. The chain's CDR3 is CASSEARTSGSTDTQYF. Here the CDR3 DNA reads TGTGCCAGCAGTGAAGCGCGGACTAGCGGGAGCACAGATACGCAGTATTTT.

The chain recombines TRBV29-1 with TRBJ1-2; D remains ambiguous. The CDR3 covers 12 residues. In germline, CDR1 is SQVTM, CDR2 ANQGSEA. V shed 6 bases and J shed 4 bases, with 12 bases lying between them. DNA for the CDR3: TGCAGCGTCGTCGACGGAAGCTATGGCTACACCTTC. It encodes CSVVDGSYGYTF.

The CDR3 nucleotides read TGTGCCAGTAGTTTGATCTTTGGGGAAAAACTGTTTTTT. Amino acids: CASSLIFGEKLFF. The V call is TRBV19, the J call TRBJ1-4; D gene uncertain. Trimming left V 5 bases short and J 8 bases short, with 12 bases between. From germline, CDR1 is LNHDA and CDR2 SQIVND (reference sequence). This CDR3 is 13 amino acids long.